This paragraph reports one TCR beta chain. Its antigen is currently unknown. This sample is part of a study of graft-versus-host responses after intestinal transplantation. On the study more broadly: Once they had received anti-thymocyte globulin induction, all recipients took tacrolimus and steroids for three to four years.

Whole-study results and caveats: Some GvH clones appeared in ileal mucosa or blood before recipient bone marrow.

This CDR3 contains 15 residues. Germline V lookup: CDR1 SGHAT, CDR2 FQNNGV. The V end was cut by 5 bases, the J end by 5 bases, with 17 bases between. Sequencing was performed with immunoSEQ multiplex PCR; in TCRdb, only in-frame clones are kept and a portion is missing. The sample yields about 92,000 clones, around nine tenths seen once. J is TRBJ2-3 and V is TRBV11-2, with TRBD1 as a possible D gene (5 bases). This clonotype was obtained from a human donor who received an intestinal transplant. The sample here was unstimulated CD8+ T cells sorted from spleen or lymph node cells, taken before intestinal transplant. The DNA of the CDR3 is TGTGCCAGCAGCACCAAGGGGATCGACGGAGATACGCAGTATTTT. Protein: CASSTKGIDGDTQYF.